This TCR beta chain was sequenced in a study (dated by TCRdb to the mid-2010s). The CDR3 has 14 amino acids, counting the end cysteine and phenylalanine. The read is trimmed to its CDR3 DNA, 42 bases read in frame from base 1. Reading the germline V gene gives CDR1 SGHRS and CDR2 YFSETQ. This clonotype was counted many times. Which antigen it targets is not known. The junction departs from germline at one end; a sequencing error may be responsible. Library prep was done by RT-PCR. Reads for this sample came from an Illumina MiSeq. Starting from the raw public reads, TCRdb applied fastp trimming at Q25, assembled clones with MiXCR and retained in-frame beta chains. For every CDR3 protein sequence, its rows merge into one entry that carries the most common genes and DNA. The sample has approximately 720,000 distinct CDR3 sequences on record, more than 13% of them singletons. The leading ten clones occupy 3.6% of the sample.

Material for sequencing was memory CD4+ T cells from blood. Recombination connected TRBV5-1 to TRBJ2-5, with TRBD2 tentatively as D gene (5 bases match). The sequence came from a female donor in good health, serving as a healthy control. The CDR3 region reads CASSLLTGQETQYF. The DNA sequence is TGTGCCAGCAGCTTATTAACGGGGCAAGAGACCCAGTACTTC.